This T cell receptor (beta chain) derives from a study of blood T cell repertoires in COVID-19. Overall study: The United States, Italy and Spain supplied acute and convalescent COVID-19 samples. T cells, B-cell-depleted T cells, or PBMCs provided the cDNA or gDNA that served as material.

The length of the CDR3 is 13 residues. V lost 3 bases and J 6 bases, leaving 9 bases between the germline ends. Germline CDR1 reads SGDLS; CDR2 reads YYNGEE. In the authors' workflow: Amplifying reference gene primers gave estimates of nucleated cell counts. This table comes from immunoSEQ multiplex PCR, and its TCRdb copy is limited to in-frame clones, with some not included. V, J and clone size are taken as reported in that table, and D and trimming were inferred from the DNA itself. Here the sample spans approximately 300,000 clones, around 83% being singletons. The source material was peripheral blood. The V and J genes are TRBV9 and TRBJ1-4; TRBD1 might be the D (5 bases). This sequence originates from a woman aged 45-65 years with acute or convalescent COVID-19. The CDR3 region is CASSGGLDEKLFF. DNA of the CDR3: TGTGCCAGCAGCGGGGGACTGGATGAAAAACTGTTTTTT.